What follows are 12 T cell receptor beta chains derived from one specimen sequenced in a study of control samples from healthy donors and cancer patients (dated by TCRdb to between 2020 and 2021). The library relied on the immunoSEQ multiplex PCR assay. Not all clones reach the TCRdb copy of this immuneACCESS table, which keeps in-frame sequences only. Checked studies attribute under half of the gap to unresolved V genes and leave the rest unexplained. Here the sample has about 59,000 clones; approximately 92% occur a single time. Of the sample, roughly 1.5% falls within the top ten clones. Specimen: PBMCs. The source of these receptors is a man aged 35-49 years with colorectal cancer.

This chain links TRBV6-6 with TRBJ2-5, with D perhaps matching TRBD2 (6 bases). The V end was cut by 1 base, the J end by 1 base, with 7 bases between. The CDR3 consists of 14 residues. Germline V lookup: CDR1 MNHNY, CDR2 SVGAGI (reference sequence). For the CDR3, the DNA is TGTGCCAGCAGTTACTTCGGGGGCCAAGAGACCCAGTACTTC. It specifies CASSYFGGQETQYF.

The V and J genes are TRBV7-9 and TRBJ2-1, with TRBD1 matching 8 bases. The J segment lost 10 bases and the V segment lost 8 bases, leaving 16 bases of the junction unmatched. Germline lookup yields CDR1 SEHNR and CDR2 FQNEAQ (reference sequence). This CDR3 spans 15 amino acids. CDR3 bases: TGTGCCAGCCAGACTGGCGGACAGGGCCCCTACGAGCAGTTCTTC. It codes for CASQTGGQGPYEQFF.

The gene calls are TRBV5-6 and TRBJ2-7; the D gene could be TRBD1 or TRBD2 (5 bases each). The CDR3 loop spans 16 amino acids. V was cut by 4 bases and J by 6 bases, with 23 bases left in between. Germline V gives CDR1 SGHDT, CDR2 YYEEEE. CDR3 loop: CASSRPPRDPISEQYF. The CDR3 bases are TGTGCCAGCAGCCGACCACCCCGGGACCCGATCTCCGAGCAGTACTTC. The full variable domain, its missing parts supplied by reference TRBV5-6 and TRBJ2-7, is DAGVTQSPTHLIKTRGQQVTLRCSPKSGHDTVSWYQQALGQGPQFIFQYYEEEERQRGNFPDRFSGHQFPNYSSELNVNALLLGDSALYLCASSRPPRDPISEQYFGPGTRLTVT.

The chain couples TRBV9 to TRBJ1-1; D is ambiguous. This CDR3 comprises 19 residues. The V gene lost 4 bases and the J gene lost 2 bases, with 27 bases spanning the gap. CDR1 SGDLS and CDR2 YYNGEE come from the germline V gene. The CDR3 nucleotides are TGTGCCAGCAGCCGTAGATCGGAGGGTAGTTCAAGTTTTAACACTGAAGCTTTCTTT. Translation gives CASSRRSEGSSSFNTEAFF.

The rearrangement uses TRBV6-5 and TRBJ2-3; TRBD1 matches at 9 bases. The CDR3 contains 15 residues. Trimming at V came to 8 bases and at J to 4 bases, leaving 10 bases not matched to a gene. Germline CDR1 reads MNHEY; CDR2 reads SVGAGI. The CDR3 here is CASWQPGQGSDTQYF. CDR3 coding DNA: TGTGCCAGCTGGCAGCCGGGACAGGGATCAGATACGCAGTATTTT.

The CDR3 DNA follows: TGTGCCAGCAGCTTGGGCGGGACAGATACGCAGTATTTT. It is translated as CASSLGGTDTQYF. The V gene is TRBV5-4, the J gene TRBJ2-3, with TRBD2 as a possible D gene (5 bases). Trimming left V 0 bases short and J 3 bases short, with 5 bases between. Germline V gene sequence: CDR1 SGHNT, CDR2 YYREEE (reference sequence). This CDR3 spans 13 amino acids. Full variable domain (rest looked up from reference TRBV5-4 and TRBJ2-3): ETGVTQSPTHLIKTRGQQVTLRCSSQSGHNTVSWYQQALGQGPQFIFQYYREEENGRGNFPPRFSGLQFPNYSSELNVNALELDDSALYLCASSLGGTDTQYFGPGTRLTVL.

The rearrangement joins TRBV5-6 to TRBJ2-4; 9 nucleotides align to TRBD1. This CDR3 has 13 residues. Germline CDR1 SGHDT, CDR2 YYEEEE. The J segment lost 8 bases and the V segment lost 3 bases, leaving 3 bases of the junction unmatched. The CDR3 sequence is CASSWDRAHIQYF. Written as DNA, the CDR3 is TGTGCCAGCAGCTGGGACAGGGCTCACATTCAGTACTTC.

The chain recombines TRBV5-6 with TRBJ2-3; 8 bases agree with TRBD1. The junction had 2 bases not matched to a gene; V was cut back by 1 base and J by 1 base. This CDR3 comprises 15 residues. CDR1 is SGHDT, CDR2 YYEEEE, per germline. DNA for the CDR3: TGTGCCAGCAGCTTGTCGGGACAGGGCACAGATACGCAGTATTTT. Encoded protein: CASSLSGQGTDTQYF.

The rearrangement joins TRBV10-3 to TRBJ2-3; TRBD2 aligns across 8 bases. J lost 1 base, V lost 4 bases, and 7 bases had no gene match. The CDR3 runs 16 residues. The V gene's germline CDR1 is ENHRY and CDR2 SYGVKD. The CDR3 DNA follows: TGTGCCATCAGTGTAAGCGGGGGCATCGGCACAGATACGCAGTATTTT. Protein product: CAISVSGGIGTDTQYF.

J is TRBJ1-5 and V is TRBV3-1 (or the pseudogene TRBV3-2); no firm D call. Germline CDR1 LGHDT, CDR2 YNNKEL (reference sequence). CDR3 size: 17 residues. V was shortened by 2 bases and J by 0 bases, with 14 bases between the two germline ends. The CDR3 spells CASSQSGRHYSNQPQHF. CDR3 coding DNA: TGTGCCAGCAGCCAATCTGGCCGGCATTATAGCAATCAGCCCCAGCATTTT.

V is TRBV11-2 and J is TRBJ2-7; D may be TRBD2 (5 bases). This CDR3 is built from 13 residues. Germline V gene sequence: CDR1 SGHAT, CDR2 FQNNGV. V lost 5 bases to trimming and J lost 3 bases, with 11 bases between them. The CDR3 sequence is CASSHGRDYEQYF. Here the CDR3 DNA reads TGTGCCAGCAGCCATGGACGGGACTACGAGCAGTACTTC.

This sequence joins TRBV5-1 and TRBJ2-5, with 10 bases aligning to TRBD2. Germline CDR1 is SGHRS and CDR2 is YFSETQ. The CDR3 sequence is 19 residues long. V lost 4 bases and J lost 0; bases outside the gene matches: 15. DNA for the CDR3: TGCGCCAGCAGCCCCAGGGGAGCGGGGGGGCTAAAGTACCAAGAGACCCAGTACTTC. Protein: CASSPRGAGGLKYQETQYF.